This T cell receptor (beta chain) was profiled in a study of cytomegalovirus exposure and HLA in healthy donors. Across the study: There were about 85 million unique TCRs (from HLA-typed donors) in an early data release.

60 Vbeta and 13 Jbeta primers were used in PCR. The table came from immunoSEQ multiplex PCR; TCRdb's copy has only in-frame clones and leaves some out. The sample includes around 300,000 clones, 70% to 90% seen only once; the top ten take approximately 2.2%. Concerning this clone: The antigen is not known.

This CDR3 comprises 16 residues. J was trimmed by 4 bases and V by 0 bases; bases with no gene match: 4. CDR1 and CDR2 (germline): WNHNN, SYGVQD (reference sequence). Findings and limits, study-wide: A later analysis found common viral pathogens apparently linked to several of the most significant clusters. Association of a missense DCLRE1C variant with TCR beta V- and J-gene trimming was reported in a later analysis.

The receptor was isolated from a woman between 18 and 29 years old in good health and CMV-seronegative. The rearrangement uses TRBV10-1 and TRBJ2-3, with 10 bases identical to TRBD1. The sequencing sample was made of PBMCs. The CDR3 reads CASSESETGGADTQYF. The DNA of the CDR3 is TGCGCCAGCAGTGAGTCGGAGACAGGGGGCGCAGATACGCAGTATTTT.